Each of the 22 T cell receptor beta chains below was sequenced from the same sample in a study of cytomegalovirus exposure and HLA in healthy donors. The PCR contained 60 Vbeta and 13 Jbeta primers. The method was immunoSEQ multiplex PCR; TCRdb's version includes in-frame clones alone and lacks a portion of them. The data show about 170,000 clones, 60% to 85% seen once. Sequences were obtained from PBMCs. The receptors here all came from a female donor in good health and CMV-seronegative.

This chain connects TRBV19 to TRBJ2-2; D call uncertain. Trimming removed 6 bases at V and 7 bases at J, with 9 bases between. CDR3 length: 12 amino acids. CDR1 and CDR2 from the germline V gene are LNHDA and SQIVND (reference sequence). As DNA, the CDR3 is TGTGCCAGTAGCCACCCGGGCGGGGAGCTGTTTTTT. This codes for CASSHPGGELFF.

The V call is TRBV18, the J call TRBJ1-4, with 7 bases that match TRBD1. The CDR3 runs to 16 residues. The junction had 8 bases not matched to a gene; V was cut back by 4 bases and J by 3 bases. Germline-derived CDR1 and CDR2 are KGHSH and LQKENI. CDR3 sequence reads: CASSQGQPGANEKLFF. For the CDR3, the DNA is TGTGCCAGCTCACAGGGACAGCCGGGGGCTAATGAAAAACTGTTTTTT.

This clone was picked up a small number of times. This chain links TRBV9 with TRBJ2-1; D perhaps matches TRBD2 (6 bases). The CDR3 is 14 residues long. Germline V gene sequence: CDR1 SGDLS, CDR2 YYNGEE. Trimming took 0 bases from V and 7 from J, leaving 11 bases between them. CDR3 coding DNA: TGTGCCAGCAGCGTAGCGGGAGTAAGTAATGAGCAGTTCTTC. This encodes CASSVAGVSNEQFF.

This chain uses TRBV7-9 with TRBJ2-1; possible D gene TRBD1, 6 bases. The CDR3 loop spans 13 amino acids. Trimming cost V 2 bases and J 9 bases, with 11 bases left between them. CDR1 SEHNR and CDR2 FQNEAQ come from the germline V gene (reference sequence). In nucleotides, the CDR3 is TGTGCCAGCAGCTTACCTGGGGGCGGTGAGCAGTTCTTC. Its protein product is CASSLPGGGEQFF.

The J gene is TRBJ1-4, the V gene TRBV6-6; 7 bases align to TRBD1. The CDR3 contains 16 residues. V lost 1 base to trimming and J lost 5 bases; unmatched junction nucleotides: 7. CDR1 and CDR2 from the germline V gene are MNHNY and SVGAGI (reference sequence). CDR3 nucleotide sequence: TGTGCCAGCAGTTACTGGCAGGGGGTACCCAATGAAAAACTGTTTTTT. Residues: CASSYWQGVPNEKLFF.

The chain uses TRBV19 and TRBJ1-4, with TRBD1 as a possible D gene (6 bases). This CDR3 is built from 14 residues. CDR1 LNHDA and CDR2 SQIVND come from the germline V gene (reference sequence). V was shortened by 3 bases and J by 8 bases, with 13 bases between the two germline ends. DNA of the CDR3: TGTGCCAGTAGTATGGACAGATTCAACGAAAAACTGTTTTTT. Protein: CASSMDRFNEKLFF.

The CDR3 sequence: CASSSQALSGNTIYF. DNA for the CDR3: TGCGCCAGCAGCTCACAGGCCCTCTCTGGAAACACCATATATTTT. The rearrangement joins TRBV5-1 to TRBJ1-3; possible D gene TRBD1, 5 bases. The germline V gene encodes CDR1 SGHRS and CDR2 YFSETQ. The CDR3 covers 15 residues. The germline V and J ends were trimmed by 3 bases and 0 bases, with 10 bases remaining between them.

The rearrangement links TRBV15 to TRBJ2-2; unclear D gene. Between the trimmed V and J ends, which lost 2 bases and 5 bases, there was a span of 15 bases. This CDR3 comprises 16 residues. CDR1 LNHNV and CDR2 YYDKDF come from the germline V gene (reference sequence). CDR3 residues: CATSRPGSTRTGELFF. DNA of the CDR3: TGTGCCACCAGCAGACCGGGTTCCACGAGGACCGGGGAGCTGTTTTTT.

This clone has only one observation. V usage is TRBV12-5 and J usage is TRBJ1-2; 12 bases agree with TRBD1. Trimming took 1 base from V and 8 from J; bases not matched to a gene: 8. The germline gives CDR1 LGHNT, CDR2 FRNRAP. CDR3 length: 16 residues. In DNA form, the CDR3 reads TGTGCTAGTGGTTTGGAAGGGGACAGGGGGCGCGGGGGCTACACCTTC. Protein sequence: CASGLEGDRGRGGYTF. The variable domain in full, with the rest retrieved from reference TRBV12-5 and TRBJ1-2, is DARVTQTPRHKVTEMGQEVTMRCQPILGHNTVFWYRQTMMQGLELLAYFRNRAPLDDSGMPKDRFSAEMPDATLATLKIQPSEPRDSAVYFCASGLEGDRGRGGYTFGSGTRLTVV.

CDR3 DNA sequence: TGCGCCAGCAGCTTGGCCGACAGGGTGAACGAAAAACTGTTTTTT. Amino acids: CASSLADRVNEKLFF. The V call is TRBV5-1, the J call TRBJ1-4, with TRBD1 identical over 7 bases. The CDR3 contains 15 residues. Germline V gene data show CDR1 as SGHRS and CDR2 as YFSETQ. After removal of 0 bases from V and 8 bases from J, the junction contained 7 bases not matched to a gene. The full variable domain, completed using reference TRBV5-1 and TRBJ1-4, is KAGVTQTPRYLIKTRGQQVTLSCSPISGHRSVSWYQQTPGQGLQFLFEYFSETQRNKGNFPGRFSGRQFSNSRSEMNVSTLELGDSALYLCASSLADRVNEKLFFGSGTQLSVL.

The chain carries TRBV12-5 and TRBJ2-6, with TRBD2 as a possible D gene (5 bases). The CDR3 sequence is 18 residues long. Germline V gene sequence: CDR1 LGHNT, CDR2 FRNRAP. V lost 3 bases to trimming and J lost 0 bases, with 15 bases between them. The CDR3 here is CASGFTGSRDSGANVLTF. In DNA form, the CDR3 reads TGTGCTAGTGGTTTCACGGGGAGCCGGGACTCTGGGGCCAACGTCCTGACTTTC. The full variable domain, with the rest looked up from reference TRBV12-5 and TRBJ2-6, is DARVTQTPRHKVTEMGQEVTMRCQPILGHNTVFWYRQTMMQGLELLAYFRNRAPLDDSGMPKDRFSAEMPDATLATLKIQPSEPRDSAVYFCASGFTGSRDSGANVLTFGAGSRLTVL.

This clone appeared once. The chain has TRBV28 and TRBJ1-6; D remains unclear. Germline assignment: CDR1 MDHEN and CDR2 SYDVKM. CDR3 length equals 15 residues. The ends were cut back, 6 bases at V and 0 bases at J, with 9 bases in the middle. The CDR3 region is CASSPVVSYNSPLHF. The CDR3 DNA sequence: TGTGCCAGCAGCCCGGTGGTCTCCTATAATTCACCCCTCCACTTT.

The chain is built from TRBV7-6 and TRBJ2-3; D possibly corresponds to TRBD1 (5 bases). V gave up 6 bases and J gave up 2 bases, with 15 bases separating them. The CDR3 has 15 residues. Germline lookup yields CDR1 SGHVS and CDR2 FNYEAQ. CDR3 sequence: CASSQESGFTDTQYF. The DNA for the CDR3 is TGTGCCAGCAGTCAAGAATCAGGGTTCACAGATACGCAGTATTTT.

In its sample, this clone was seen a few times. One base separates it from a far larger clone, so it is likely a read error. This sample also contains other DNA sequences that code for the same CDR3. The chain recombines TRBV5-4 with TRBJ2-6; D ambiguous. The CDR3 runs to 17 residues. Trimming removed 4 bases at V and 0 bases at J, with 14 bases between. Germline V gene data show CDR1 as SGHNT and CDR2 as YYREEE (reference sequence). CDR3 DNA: TGTGCCAGCAGCCAAGATCAGTCCTCCTCTGGGGCCAACGTCCTGACTTTC. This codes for CASSQDQSSSGANVLTF.

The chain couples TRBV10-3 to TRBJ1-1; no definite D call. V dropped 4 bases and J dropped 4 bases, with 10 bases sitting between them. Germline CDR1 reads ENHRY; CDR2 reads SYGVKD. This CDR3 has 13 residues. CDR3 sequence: CAISGVVSTEAFF. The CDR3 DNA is TGTGCCATCAGTGGAGTAGTAAGCACTGAAGCTTTCTTT.

This CDR3 reads CASSAETNTEAFF. The CDR3 nucleotides read TGCGCCAGCAGCGCGGAGACGAACACTGAAGCTTTCTTT. The chain uses TRBV5-1 and TRBJ1-1; no clear D gene. This CDR3 region has 13 residues. From germline, CDR1 is SGHRS and CDR2 YFSETQ. V lost 4 bases to trimming and J lost 1 base, with 8 bases between them.

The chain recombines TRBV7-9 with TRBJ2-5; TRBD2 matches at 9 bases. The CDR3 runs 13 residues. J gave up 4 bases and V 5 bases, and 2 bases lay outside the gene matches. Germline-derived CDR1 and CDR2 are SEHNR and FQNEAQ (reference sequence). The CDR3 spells CASSPAGGETQYF. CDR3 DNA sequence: TGTGCCAGCAGCCCAGCGGGGGGAGAGACCCAGTACTTC.

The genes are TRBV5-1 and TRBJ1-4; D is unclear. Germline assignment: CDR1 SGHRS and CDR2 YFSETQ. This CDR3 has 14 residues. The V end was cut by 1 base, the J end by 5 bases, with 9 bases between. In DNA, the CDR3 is TGCGCCAGCAGCTTGTTCGGGGAAAATGAAAAACTGTTTTTT. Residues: CASSLFGENEKLFF. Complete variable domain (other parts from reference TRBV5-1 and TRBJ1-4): KAGVTQTPRYLIKTRGQQVTLSCSPISGHRSVSWYQQTPGQGLQFLFEYFSETQRNKGNFPGRFSGRQFSNSRSEMNVSTLELGDSALYLCASSLFGENEKLFFGSGTQLSVL.

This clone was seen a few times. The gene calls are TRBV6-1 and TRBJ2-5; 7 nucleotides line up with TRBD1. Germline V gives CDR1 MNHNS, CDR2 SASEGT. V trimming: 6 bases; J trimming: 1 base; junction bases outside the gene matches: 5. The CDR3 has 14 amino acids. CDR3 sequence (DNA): TGTGCCAGCAGAAGGGACAGCCTCCAAGAGACCCAGTACTTC. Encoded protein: CASRRDSLQETQYF.

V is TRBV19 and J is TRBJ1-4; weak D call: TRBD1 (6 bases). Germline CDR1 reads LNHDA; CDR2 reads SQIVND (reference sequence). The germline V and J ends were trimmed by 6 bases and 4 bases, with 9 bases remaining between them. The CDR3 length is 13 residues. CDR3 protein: CASRGTLNEKLFF. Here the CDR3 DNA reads TGTGCCAGTAGGGGGACACTTAATGAAAAACTGTTTTTT.

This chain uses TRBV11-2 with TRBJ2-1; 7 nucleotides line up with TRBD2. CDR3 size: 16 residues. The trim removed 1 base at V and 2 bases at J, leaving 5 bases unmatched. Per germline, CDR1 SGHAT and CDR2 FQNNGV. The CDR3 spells CASSLGDYPTYNEQFF. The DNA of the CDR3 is TGTGCCAGCAGCTTAGGGGACTACCCTACCTACAATGAGCAGTTCTTC.

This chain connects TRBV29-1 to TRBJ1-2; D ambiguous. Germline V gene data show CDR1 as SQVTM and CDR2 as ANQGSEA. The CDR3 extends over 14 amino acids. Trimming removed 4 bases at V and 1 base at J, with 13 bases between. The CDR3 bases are TGCAGCGTTGTGAGCAGGATAGGTAACTATGGCTACACCTTC. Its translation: CSVVSRIGNYGYTF.